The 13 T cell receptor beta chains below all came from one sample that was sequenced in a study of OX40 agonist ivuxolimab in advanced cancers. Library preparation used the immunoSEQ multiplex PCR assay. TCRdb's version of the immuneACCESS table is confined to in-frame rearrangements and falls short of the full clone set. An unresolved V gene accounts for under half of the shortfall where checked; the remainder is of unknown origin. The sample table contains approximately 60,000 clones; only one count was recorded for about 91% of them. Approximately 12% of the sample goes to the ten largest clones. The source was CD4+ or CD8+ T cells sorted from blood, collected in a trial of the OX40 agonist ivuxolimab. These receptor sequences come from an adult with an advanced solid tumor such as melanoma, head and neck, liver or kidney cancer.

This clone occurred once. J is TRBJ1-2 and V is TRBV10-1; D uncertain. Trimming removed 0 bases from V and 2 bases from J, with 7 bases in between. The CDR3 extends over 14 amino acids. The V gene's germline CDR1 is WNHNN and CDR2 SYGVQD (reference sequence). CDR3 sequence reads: CASSESSRNYGYTF. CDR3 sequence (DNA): TGCGCCAGCAGTGAGTCCTCGCGGAACTATGGCTACACCTTC.

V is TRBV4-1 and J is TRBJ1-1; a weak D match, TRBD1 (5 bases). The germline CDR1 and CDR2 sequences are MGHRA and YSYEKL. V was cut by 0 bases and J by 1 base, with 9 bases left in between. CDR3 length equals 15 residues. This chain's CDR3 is CASSQDPQENTEAFF. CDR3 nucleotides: TGCGCCAGCAGCCAAGATCCACAGGAGAACACTGAAGCTTTCTTT.

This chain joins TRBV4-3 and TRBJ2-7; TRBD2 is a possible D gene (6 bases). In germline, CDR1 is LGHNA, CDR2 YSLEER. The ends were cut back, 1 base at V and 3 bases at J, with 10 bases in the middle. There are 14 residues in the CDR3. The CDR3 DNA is TGCGCCAGCAGCCAAGGGTCCGGGGGCTACGAGCAGTACTTC. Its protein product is CASSQGSGGYEQYF.

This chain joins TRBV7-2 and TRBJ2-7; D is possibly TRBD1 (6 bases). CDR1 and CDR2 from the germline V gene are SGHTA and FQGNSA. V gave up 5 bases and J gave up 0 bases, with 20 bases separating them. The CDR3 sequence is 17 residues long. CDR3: CASSHTPSGAISYEQYF. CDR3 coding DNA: TGTGCCAGCAGCCACACCCCCTCAGGGGCCATCTCCTACGAGCAGTACTTC.

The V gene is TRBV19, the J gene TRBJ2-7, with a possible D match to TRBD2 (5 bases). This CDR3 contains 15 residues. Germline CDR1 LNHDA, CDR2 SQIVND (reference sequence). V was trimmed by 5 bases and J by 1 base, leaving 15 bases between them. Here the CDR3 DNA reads TGTGCCAGTAGTTTCTCCGGGGTAGGATCCTACGAGCAGTACTTC. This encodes CASSFSGVGSYEQYF.

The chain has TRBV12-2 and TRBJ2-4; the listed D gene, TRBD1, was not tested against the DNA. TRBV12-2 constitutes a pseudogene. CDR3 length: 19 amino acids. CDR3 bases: TGTGCAAGTCGCTTAGTTGGGTCAAGGTCAGGGTTAGCCAAAAACATTCAGTACTTC. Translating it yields CASRLVGSRSGLAKNIQYF.

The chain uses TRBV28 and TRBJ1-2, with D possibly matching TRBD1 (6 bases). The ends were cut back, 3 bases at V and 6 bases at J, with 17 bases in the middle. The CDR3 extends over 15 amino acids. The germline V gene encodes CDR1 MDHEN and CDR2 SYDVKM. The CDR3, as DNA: TGTGCCAGCAGTTTTCCGGCGAGCGGGGGCGATGGCTACACCTTC. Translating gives CASSFPASGGDGYTF.

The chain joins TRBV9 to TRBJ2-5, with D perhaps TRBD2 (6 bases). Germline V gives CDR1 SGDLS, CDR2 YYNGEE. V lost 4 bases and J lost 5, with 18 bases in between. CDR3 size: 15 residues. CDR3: CASSFLGLEMETQYF. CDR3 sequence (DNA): TGTGCCAGCAGCTTCCTGGGACTTGAGATGGAGACCCAGTACTTC. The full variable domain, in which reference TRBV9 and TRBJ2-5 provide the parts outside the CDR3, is DSGVTQTPKHLITATGQRVTLRCSPRSGDLSVYWYQQSLDQGLQFLIQYYNGEERAKGNILERFSAQQFPDLHSELNLSSLELGDSALYFCASSFLGLEMETQYFGPGTRLLVL.

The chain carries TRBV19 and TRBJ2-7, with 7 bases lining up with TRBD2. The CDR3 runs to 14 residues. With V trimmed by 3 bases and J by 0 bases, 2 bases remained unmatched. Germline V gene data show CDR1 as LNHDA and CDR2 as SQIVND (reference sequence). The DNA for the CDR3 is TGTGCCAGTAGTATGGGGGGGAGCTCCTACGAGCAGTACTTC. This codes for CASSMGGSSYEQYF. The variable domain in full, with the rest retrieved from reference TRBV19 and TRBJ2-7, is DGGITQSPKYLFRKEGQNVTLSCEQNLNHDAMYWYRQDPGQGLRLIYYSQIVNDFQKGDIAEGYSVSREKKESFPLTVTSAQKNPTAFYLCASSMGGSSYEQYFGPGTRLTVT.

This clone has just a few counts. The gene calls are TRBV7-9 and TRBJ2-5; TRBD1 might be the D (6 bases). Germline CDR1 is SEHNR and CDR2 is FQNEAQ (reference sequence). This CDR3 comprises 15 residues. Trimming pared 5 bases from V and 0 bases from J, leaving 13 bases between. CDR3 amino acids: CASSLRTAYQETQYF. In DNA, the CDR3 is TGTGCCAGCAGCCTCCGGACAGCGTACCAAGAGACCCAGTACTTC.

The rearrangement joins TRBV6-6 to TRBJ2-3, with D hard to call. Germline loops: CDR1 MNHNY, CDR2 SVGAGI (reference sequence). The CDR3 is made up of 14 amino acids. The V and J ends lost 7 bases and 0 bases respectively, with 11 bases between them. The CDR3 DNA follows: TGTGCCAGCACCCACTACTCTAGCACAGATACGCAGTATTTT. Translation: CASTHYSSTDTQYF.

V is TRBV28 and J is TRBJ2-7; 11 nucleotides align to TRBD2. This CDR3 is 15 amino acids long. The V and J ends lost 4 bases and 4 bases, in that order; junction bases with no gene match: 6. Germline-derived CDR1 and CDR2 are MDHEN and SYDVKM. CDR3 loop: CASSSWTSGSYEQYF. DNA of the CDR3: TGTGCCAGCAGTTCGTGGACTAGCGGGTCTTACGAGCAGTACTTC.

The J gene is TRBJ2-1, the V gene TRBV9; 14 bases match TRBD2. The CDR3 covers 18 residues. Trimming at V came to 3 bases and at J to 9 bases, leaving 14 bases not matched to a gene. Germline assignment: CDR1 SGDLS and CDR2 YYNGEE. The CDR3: CASSAPTSGRAKQGEQFF. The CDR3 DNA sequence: TGTGCCAGCAGCGCGCCGACTAGCGGGAGGGCCAAGCAGGGTGAGCAGTTCTTC. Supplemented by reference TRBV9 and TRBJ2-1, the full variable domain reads DSGVTQTPKHLITATGQRVTLRCSPRSGDLSVYWYQQSLDQGLQFLIQYYNGEERAKGNILERFSAQQFPDLHSELNLSSLELGDSALYFCASSAPTSGRAKQGEQFFGPGTRLTVL.